A selection of T cell receptor beta chains follows, all from one sample in a study of Graves' ophthalmopathy and Graves' hyperthyroidism. From the multiplex PCR reads, TCRdb called clonotypes with MiXCR, one entry per CDR3 protein. The repertoire has about 740,000 distinct CDR3 sequences, roughly 40% of them found once; the top ten carry about 40%. Sequencing was done on a sample of peripheral blood. The receptors derive from an adult man with Graves' ophthalmopathy. The CDR3 runs from the conserved cysteine through the conserved F or W. The D gene is left open where the match is weak. Some rows have no size entry. The others give once, few or many, or a class for an expanded clone.

cdr3_aa: CATSPTTGDYGYTF; cdr3_nt: TGTGCCACCAGTCCAACTACAGGGGACTATGGCTACACCTTC; j_call: TRBJ1-2; d_call: TRBD1; clone_size: many; v_call: TRBV15
cdr3_aa: CASSQGSRTPLHF; cdr3_nt: TGTGCCAGCAGTCAGGGCTCTCGGACACCCCTCCACTTC; j_call: TRBJ1-6; d_call: -; clone_size: -; v_call: TRBV7-6
cdr3_aa: CASSRGQDSGNTIYF; cdr3_nt: TGTGCCAGCTCACGAGGACAGGACTCTGGAAACACCATATATTTT; j_call: TRBJ1-3; d_call: TRBD1; clone_size: -; v_call: TRBV16
cdr3_aa: CATAQGADEQYF; cdr3_nt: TGTGCCACCGCGCAGGGGGCGGACGAGCAGTACTTC; j_call: TRBJ2-7; d_call: TRBD1; clone_size: many; v_call: TRBV15
cdr3_aa: CASVTGRADAGGYTF; cdr3_nt: TGTGCCAGCGTAACGGGACGGGCGGACGCAGGTGGCTACACCTTC; j_call: TRBJ1-2; d_call: -; clone_size: many; v_call: TRBV2
cdr3_aa: CASSLYVGTSGNNEQFF; cdr3_nt: TGTGCCAGCAGCTTATACGTGGGGACTAGCGGAAACAATGAGCAGTTCTTC; j_call: TRBJ2-1; d_call: TRBD2; clone_size: -; v_call: TRBV7-3
cdr3_aa: CAIRTGIGGPNTGELFF; cdr3_nt: TGTGCCATCAGGACCGGGATTGGCGGACCGAACACCGGGGAGCTGTTTTTT; j_call: TRBJ2-2; d_call: -; clone_size: few; v_call: TRBV10-3
cdr3_aa: CSARDGTSAIQETQYF; cdr3_nt: TGCAGTGCTAGAGATGGGACTAGCGCTATCCAAGAGACCCAGTACTTC; j_call: TRBJ2-5; d_call: TRBD2; clone_size: -; v_call: TRBV20-1
cdr3_aa: CASSLVEGYYGYTF; cdr3_nt: TGTGCCAGCAGCTTAGTGGAGGGATACTATGGCTACACCTTC; j_call: TRBJ1-2; d_call: -; clone_size: many; v_call: TRBV7-2
cdr3_aa: CASSTGTLGETQYF; cdr3_nt: TGTGCCAGCAGTACCGGGACCCTGGGGGAGACCCAGTACTTC; j_call: TRBJ2-5; d_call: -; clone_size: -; v_call: TRBV24-1
cdr3_aa: CASSPGGTNTEAFF; cdr3_nt: TGCGCCAGCAGCCCCGGGGGGACGAACACTGAAGCTTTCTTT; j_call: TRBJ1-1; d_call: -; clone_size: -; v_call: TRBV4-3
cdr3_aa: CASSLWASLDNYGYTF; cdr3_nt: TGTGCCAGCAGTTTATGGGCAAGTTTAGACAACTATGGCTACACCTTC; j_call: TRBJ1-2; d_call: -; clone_size: -; v_call: TRBV24-1
cdr3_aa: CASSLFGGANTEAFF; cdr3_nt: TGTGCCAGCAGTTTATTTGGGGGCGCGAACACTGAAGCTTTCTTT; j_call: TRBJ1-1; d_call: -; clone_size: -; v_call: TRBV25-1
cdr3_aa: CATRDRGLGYTF; cdr3_nt: TGTGCCACCCGGGACAGGGGCCTGGGCTACACCTTC; j_call: TRBJ1-2; d_call: TRBD1; clone_size: few; v_call: TRBV9
cdr3_aa: CASSYSIHNPYGYTF; cdr3_nt: TGTGCCAGCAGTTACTCGATTCACAATCCCTATGGCTACACCTTC; j_call: TRBJ1-2; d_call: -; clone_size: -; v_call: TRBV6-5
cdr3_aa: CASSLAGTVEIQETQYF; cdr3_nt: TGTGCCAGCAGCTTAGCCGGGACAGTGGAGATCCAAGAGACCCAGTACTTC; j_call: TRBJ2-5; d_call: TRBD1; clone_size: few; v_call: TRBV7-9
cdr3_aa: CSATGQGIQPQHF; cdr3_nt: TGCAGTGCTACCGGACAGGGTATTCAGCCCCAGCATTTT; j_call: TRBJ1-5; d_call: TRBD1; clone_size: -; v_call: TRBV20-1
cdr3_aa: CAISEPSGGASETQYF; cdr3_nt: TGTGCCATCAGTGAGCCTAGCGGGGGGGCCTCAGAGACCCAGTACTTC; j_call: TRBJ2-5; d_call: TRBD2; clone_size: -; v_call: TRBV10-3
cdr3_aa: CASSQDARGREQYF; cdr3_nt: TGTGCCAGCAGCCAAGACGCACGTGGTCGCGAGCAGTACTTC; j_call: TRBJ2-7; d_call: -; clone_size: -; v_call: TRBV7-3
cdr3_aa: CASSPIRGPDDEQYF; cdr3_nt: TGTGCCAGCAGCCCTATCAGGGGTCCGGACGACGAGCAGTACTTC; j_call: TRBJ2-7; d_call: -; clone_size: -; v_call: TRBV11-2
cdr3_aa: CASSPVRGGLDQPQHF; cdr3_nt: TGTGCCAGCAGTCCGGTGCGAGGGGGCTTAGATCAGCCCCAGCATTTT; j_call: TRBJ1-5; d_call: TRBD1; clone_size: once; v_call: TRBV27
cdr3_aa: CASRRRTFPVEQYF; cdr3_nt: TGCGCCAGCCGCCGTAGGACCTTTCCCGTCGAGCAGTACTTC; j_call: TRBJ2-7; d_call: -; clone_size: -; v_call: TRBV11-1
cdr3_aa: CASSIRAYGQGATGANVLTF; cdr3_nt: TGTGCCAGTAGTATTCGGGCGTATGGGCAGGGGGCAACTGGGGCCAACGTCCTGACTTTC; j_call: TRBJ2-6; d_call: TRBD1; clone_size: once; v_call: TRBV19
cdr3_aa: CSARPREDSYEQYF; cdr3_nt: TGCAGTGCTAGGCCTCGGGAGGATTCCTACGAGCAGTACTTC; j_call: TRBJ2-7; d_call: TRBD2; clone_size: -; v_call: TRBV20-1
cdr3_aa: CASSRRGATEKLFF; cdr3_nt: TGTGCCAGCAGTCGACGCGGCGCGACAGAAAAACTGTTTTTT; j_call: TRBJ1-4; d_call: -; clone_size: few; v_call: TRBV12-3/TRBV12-4
cdr3_aa: CAWALGFNTGELFF; cdr3_nt: TGTGCCTGGGCACTAGGATTTAACACCGGGGAGCTGTTTTTT; j_call: TRBJ2-2; d_call: -; clone_size: -; v_call: TRBV7-9
cdr3_aa: CAWSAGLAGGGEYF; cdr3_nt: TGTGCCTGGAGTGCCGGACTAGCGGGAGGAGGAGAGTACTTC; j_call: TRBJ2-7; d_call: TRBD2; clone_size: once; v_call: TRBV30
cdr3_aa: CASSPGQGVFEKLFF; cdr3_nt: TGTGCCAGCAGTCCGGGACAGGGGGTTTTTGAAAAACTGTTTTTT; j_call: TRBJ1-4; d_call: TRBD1; clone_size: few; v_call: TRBV12-3/TRBV12-4
cdr3_aa: CASRRQSNQPQHF; cdr3_nt: TGTGCCAGCAGACGACAAAGCAATCAGCCCCAGCATTTT; j_call: TRBJ1-5; d_call: -; clone_size: -; v_call: TRBV24-1
cdr3_aa: CSVAGGGGYTF; cdr3_nt: TGCAGCGTGGCCGGGGGGGGAGGCTACACCTTC; j_call: TRBJ1-2; d_call: -; clone_size: many; v_call: TRBV29-1
cdr3_aa: CASVPGAESGTQYF; cdr3_nt: TGTGCCAGCGTCCCGGGAGCCGAATCGGGGACCCAGTACTTC; j_call: TRBJ2-5; d_call: -; clone_size: -; v_call: TRBV2
cdr3_aa: CASSMGRRNSPLHF; cdr3_nt: TGTGCCAGTAGTATGGGCCGCAGGAATTCACCCCTCCACTTT; j_call: TRBJ1-6; d_call: -; clone_size: many; v_call: TRBV19
cdr3_aa: CASSQSTGTQPYEQYF; cdr3_nt: TGTGCCAGCAGCCAAAGCACCGGGACTCAACCCTACGAGCAGTACTTC; j_call: TRBJ2-7; d_call: -; clone_size: many; v_call: TRBV7-2
cdr3_aa: CASSPLYQETQYF; cdr3_nt: TGTGCCAGCTCACCACTCTACCAAGAGACCCAGTACTTC; j_call: TRBJ2-5; d_call: -; clone_size: once; v_call: TRBV2
cdr3_aa: CASSRVRASGANVLTF; cdr3_nt: TGTGCCAGCAGCCGAGTCAGGGCCTCCGGGGCCAACGTCCTGACTTTC; j_call: TRBJ2-6; d_call: -; clone_size: -; v_call: TRBV9
cdr3_aa: CASGDDHGYTF; cdr3_nt: TGTGCCAGCGGGGACGACCATGGCTACACCTTC; j_call: TRBJ1-2; d_call: -; clone_size: -; v_call: TRBV10-3
cdr3_aa: CASSELRGSSSYEQYF; cdr3_nt: TGTGCCAGCAGTGAATTGAGGGGGTCTAGCTCCTACGAGCAGTACTTC; j_call: TRBJ2-7; d_call: -; clone_size: -; v_call: TRBV25-1
cdr3_aa: CSALRGGQGASGYTF; cdr3_nt: TGCAGCGCCTTGCGGGGGGGACAGGGGGCGAGTGGCTACACCTTC; j_call: TRBJ1-2; d_call: TRBD1; clone_size: -; v_call: TRBV29-1
cdr3_aa: CASSRQAPSPLHF; cdr3_nt: TGTGCCAGCAGCCGACAGGCTCCTTCACCCCTCCACTTT; j_call: TRBJ1-6; d_call: -; clone_size: few; v_call: TRBV6-5
cdr3_aa: CASSATMNTEAFF; cdr3_nt: TGTGCCAGCAGTGCTACCATGAACACTGAAGCTTTCTTT; j_call: TRBJ1-1; d_call: -; clone_size: -; v_call: TRBV2